This is a list of T cell receptor beta chains from one sample in a study of blood T cell repertoires in COVID-19. Repertoires were generated with immunoSEQ multiplex PCR, while TCRdb's copy carries only in-frame clones and drops some. The sample contains roughly 500,000 clones, 70% to 90% of which appear only once. The sample was PBMCs or T cells enriched from blood (not recorded which). These TCRs come from a woman in her sixties who had recovered from COVID-19. Each CDR3 is given with its conserved first and last residue. The D gene is left open where the match is weak. Size values are once, few and many counts, or a class for expanded clones, and some rows have none.

v_gene	d_gene	abundance	j_gene	CDR3aa	CDR3nt
TRBV14	-	once	TRBJ2-3	CASSQVGVRTDTQYF	TGTGCCAGCAGCCAAGTCGGGGTTCGCACAGATACGCAGTATTTT
TRBV12-3/TRBV12-4	-	-	TRBJ1-5	CASSLVRVQPQHF	TGTGCCAGCAGTTTGGTCCGGGTTCAGCCCCAGCATTTT
TRBV2	-	-	TRBJ1-4	CASSRPPGVNEKLFF	TGTGCCAGCAGTAGGCCCCCAGGGGTAAATGAAAAACTGTTTTTT
TRBV24-1	TRBD2	-	TRBJ2-5	CATSDSSGAGETQYF	TGTGCCACCAGTGATTCTAGCGGGGCTGGGGAGACCCAGTACTTC
TRBV10-3	-	-	TRBJ1-5	CAISERGNSNQPQHF	TGTGCCATCAGTGAGCGGGGGAATAGCAATCAGCCCCAGCATTTT
TRBV19	TRBD1	-	TRBJ1-5	CASTLGQGYSNQPQHF	TGTGCCAGTACCCTGGGACAGGGATATAGCAATCAGCCCCAGCATTTT
TRBV10-3	TRBD1	-	TRBJ2-7	CAISRTGTYEQYF	TGTGCCATCTCCCGGACAGGAACCTACGAGCAGTACTTC
TRBV6-5	TRBD2	-	TRBJ2-7	CASSYWGGGAYEQYF	TGTGCCAGCAGTTACTGGGGGGGAGGGGCCTACGAGCAGTACTTC
TRBV10-3	TRBD1	-	TRBJ2-7	CAISPGTGPYEQYF	TGTGCCATCAGCCCCGGGACAGGGCCCTACGAGCAGTACTTC
TRBV24-1	-	-	TRBJ2-7	CATIIMPCGTETDYPYEQYF	TGTGCCACCATTATTATGCCCTGCGGGACAGAGACCGATTACCCCTACGAGCAGTACTTC
TRBV9	-	-	TRBJ1-1	CASSPQGGTEAFF	TGTGCCAGCAGCCCCCAAGGCGGGACTGAAGCTTTCTTT
TRBV7-9	-	few	TRBJ1-2	CASSLETGGYTF	TGTGCCAGCAGCTTAGAGACAGGCGGCTACACCTTC
TRBV5-1	TRBD1	-	TRBJ1-1	CASSLRAGGEGEAFF	TGCGCCAGCAGCTTGAGGGCAGGGGGCGAGGGTGAAGCTTTCTTT
TRBV2	-	-	TRBJ1-2	CASSGEVYGYTF	TGTGCCAGCAGTGGAGAGGTCTATGGCTACACCTTC
TRBV10-3	-	-	TRBJ2-3	CAISPGLGTDTQYF	TGTGCCATCAGCCCAGGGTTGGGCACAGATACGCAGTATTTT
TRBV27	TRBD1	once	TRBJ2-1	CASSTRGRGNEQFF	TGTGCCAGCAGTACCAGGGGGCGAGGTAATGAGCAGTTCTTC
TRBV7-9	-	-	TRBJ2-7	CASSLEGRGAEQYF	TGTGCCAGCAGCTTAGAGGGCAGGGGGGCCGAGCAGTACTTC
TRBV6-5	-	-	TRBJ1-2	CASGASYGYTF	TGTGCCAGCGGGGCAAGCTATGGCTACACCTTC
TRBV5-6	TRBD2	once	TRBJ2-5	CASSPDLAGEWGEETQYF	TGTGCCAGCAGCCCGGATCTAGCGGGGGAGTGGGGGGAGGAGACCCAGTACTTC
TRBV5-1	-	once	TRBJ1-2	CASSPRPDDYGYTF	TGCGCCAGTTCCCCCCGTCCAGATGACTATGGCTACACCTTC
TRBV6-1	TRBD1	once	TRBJ1-2	CASSENPGGWGYTF	TGTGCCAGCAGTGAAAATCCAGGGGGCTGGGGCTACACCTTC
TRBV5-1	-	-	TRBJ1-1	CASSKESGRPTEAFF	TGCGCCAGCTCCAAAGAGTCGGGTCGCCCAACTGAAGCTTTCTTT
TRBV5-1	-	-	TRBJ2-7	CASSLGQSEQYF	TGCGCCAGCAGCTTGGGACAGTCCGAGCAGTACTTC
TRBV5-1	TRBD1	-	TRBJ1-1	CASSASTGITEAFF	TGCGCCAGCAGCGCCTCGACAGGGATCACTGAAGCTTTCTTT
TRBV19	-	-	TRBJ1-1	CASSQQGSEAFF	TGTGCCAGTAGTCAACAGGGATCCGAAGCTTTCTTT
TRBV5-8	TRBD1	-	TRBJ1-2	CASDSGDRDYGYTF	TGTGCCAGCGATTCCGGGGACAGGGACTATGGCTACACCTTC
TRBV12-3/TRBV12-4	TRBD1	-	TRBJ1-1	CASNTGTGVGAFF	TGTGCCAGCAACACGGGGACAGGGGTGGGAGCTTTCTTT
TRBV2	-	-	TRBJ1-3	CASSRTGFGNTIYF	TGTGCCAGCAGTCGAACAGGGTTCGGAAACACCATATATTTT
TRBV4-1	-	-	TRBJ2-1	CASSQDKGGTYSISYNEQFF	TGCGCCAGCAGCCAAGATAAAGGGGGAACCTACTCCATCTCCTACAATGAGCAGTTCTTC
TRBV16	-	-	TRBJ1-2	CASSHPWGRGNTF	-
TRBV29-1	-	-	TRBJ2-1	CSVNQGNSYNEQFF	TGCAGCGTTAATCAGGGGAACTCCTACAATGAGCAGTTCTTC
TRBV2	-	-	TRBJ1-4	CASSEDIAATNEKLFF	TGTGCCAGCAGCGAGGACATAGCCGCAACTAATGAAAAACTGTTTTTT
TRBV6-5	TRBD1	few	TRBJ1-6	CASSRGDRSNSPLHF	TGTGCCAGCAGTAGGGGGGACAGGTCAAATTCACCCCTCCACTTT
TRBV20-1	-	-	TRBJ1-2	CSASLFLAGFMSYTF	TGCAGTGCTAGTCTCTTTTTAGCGGGATTTATGAGCTACACCTTC
TRBV9	-	-	TRBJ2-7	CASSVGGGAREQYF	TGTGCCAGCAGCGTAGGTGGGGGGGCCCGGGAGCAGTACTTC
TRBV25-1	-	once	TRBJ2-1	CASSDPDRRSNEQFF	TGTGCCAGCAGTGATCCGGACAGACGCAGCAATGAGCAGTTCTTC